Sequencing of this T cell receptor (beta chain) was carried out in a study of T cell responses to AZD1222 COVID-19 vaccine. Regarding the study as a whole: It was only after the peak T cell response that any repertoires were sampled.

Details on this clone: Its specificity is unknown.

CDR3 size: 17 residues. The V gene end was trimmed by 0 bases and the J gene end by 4 bases; junction bases not matched to a gene: 8. The V gene's germline CDR1 is LNHNV and CDR2 YYDKDF (reference sequence). Only in-frame clones appear in the TCRdb table, and some are missing; sequencing was by immunoSEQ multiplex PCR. In the table there are 120,000 to 150,000 clones, approximately 86% of which are singletons. The material was peripheral blood, obtained 28 days after the second dose of the MenACWY control vaccine. The gene calls are TRBV15 and TRBJ2-1, with 8 nucleotides matching TRBD2. The origin of this receptor is an adult who received the MenACWY meningococcal vaccine as a control. CDR3 in DNA: TGTGCCACCAGCAGAGATCGGCGGGGGGCCACTTACAATGAGCAGTTCTTC. It is translated as CATSRDRRGATYNEQFF.